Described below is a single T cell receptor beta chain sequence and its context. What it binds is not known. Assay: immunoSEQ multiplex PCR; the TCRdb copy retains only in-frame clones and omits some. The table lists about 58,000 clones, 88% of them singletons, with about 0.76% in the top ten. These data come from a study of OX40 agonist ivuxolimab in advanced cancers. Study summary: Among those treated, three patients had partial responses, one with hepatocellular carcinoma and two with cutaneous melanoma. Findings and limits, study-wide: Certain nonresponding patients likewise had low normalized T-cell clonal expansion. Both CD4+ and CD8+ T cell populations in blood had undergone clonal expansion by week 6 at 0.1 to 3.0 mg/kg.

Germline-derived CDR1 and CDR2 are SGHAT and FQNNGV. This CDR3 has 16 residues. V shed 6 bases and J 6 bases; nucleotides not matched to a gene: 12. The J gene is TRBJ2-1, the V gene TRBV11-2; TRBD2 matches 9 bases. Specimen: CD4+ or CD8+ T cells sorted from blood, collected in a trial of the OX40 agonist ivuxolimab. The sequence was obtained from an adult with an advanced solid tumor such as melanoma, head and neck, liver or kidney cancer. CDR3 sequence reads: CASSLTGGRGPNEQFF. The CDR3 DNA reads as TGTGCCAGCAGTTTGACCGGCGGGAGGGGCCCCAATGAGCAGTTCTTC.